These 11 T cell receptor beta chains originate from one sample sequenced in a study of graft-versus-host responses after intestinal transplantation. Sequencing was performed with immunoSEQ multiplex PCR; in TCRdb, only in-frame clones are kept and a portion is missing. The sample consists of around 110,000 clones, over 80% of them appearing once. The antigens for these receptors are not known. Specimen: unstimulated CD4+ T cells sorted from spleen or lymph node cells, collected before transplant. The receptors were sampled from a human donor who was the organ donor for an intestinal transplant.

V is TRBV10-3 and J is TRBJ2-3; TRBD1 might be the D (5 bases). Germline assignment: CDR1 ENHRY and CDR2 SYGVKD. The CDR3 loop spans 18 amino acids. The V and J ends lost 3 bases and 2 bases respectively, with 21 bases between them. The CDR3 sequence: CAISDHLPTVSPTDTQYF. The CDR3 DNA sequence: TGTGCCATCAGTGACCACCTTCCGACAGTCTCTCCCACAGATACGCAGTATTTT.

The chain recombines TRBV28 with TRBJ2-1; D unclear. Looked up from germline, CDR1 is MDHEN and CDR2 is SYDVKM. V lost 3 bases, J lost 8 bases, and 11 bases lay in between. The CDR3 covers 13 residues. The CDR3 is CASSLLESHEQFF. As DNA, the CDR3 is TGTGCCAGCAGTTTGCTAGAGTCGCATGAGCAGTTCTTC.

This clone was detected once. The rearrangement links TRBV27 to TRBJ2-7; 16 nucleotides line up with TRBD2. J lost 4 bases, V lost 1 base, and 7 bases had no gene match. The CDR3 is 18 amino acids. Germline V CDR1 and CDR2: MNHEY, SMNVEV (reference sequence). CDR3 sequence reads: CASSLWGLAGGPPYEQYF. The CDR3 coding sequence is TGTGCCAGCAGTTTATGGGGACTAGCGGGGGGGCCCCCGTACGAGCAGTACTTC.

V and J are TRBV18 and TRBJ2-6; maybe TRBD2 (5 bases). Germline V gene sequence: CDR1 KGHSH, CDR2 LQKENI. CDR3 length: 15 amino acids. V was clipped by 3 bases and J by 0 bases, with 6 bases between them. The CDR3 is CASSPRDSGANVLTF. DNA of the CDR3: TGTGCCAGCTCACCCCGGGACTCTGGGGCCAACGTCCTGACTTTC.

CDR3 bases: TGCGCCAGCAGCCCCCGGGACGGGGGGATTAAGAACACTGAAGCTTTCTTT. Its protein product is CASSPRDGGIKNTEAFF. The chain couples TRBV4-1 to TRBJ1-1, with D possibly matching TRBD1 (5 bases). Germline V gives CDR1 MGHRA, CDR2 YSYEKL. The CDR3 totals 17 residues. V was cut by 4 bases and J by 1 base, with 19 bases left in between.

The chain has TRBV6-6 and TRBJ1-1; D possibly corresponds to TRBD1 (5 bases). Germline V gives CDR1 MNHNY, CDR2 SVGAGI (reference sequence). This CDR3 contains 14 residues. Trimming shortened V by 6 bases and J by 1 base, and 12 bases separated the two germline ends. The CDR3 DNA is TGTGCCAGCAGACCCGACAGTCGGAACACTGAAGCTTTCTTT. This codes for CASRPDSRNTEAFF.

The chain employs TRBV29-1 and TRBJ2-3, with D tentatively TRBD2 (5 bases). CDR3 length equals 15 residues. V shed 5 bases and J shed 5 bases, with 20 bases lying between them. Germline CDR1 SQVTM, CDR2 ANQGSEA. Written as DNA, the CDR3 is TGCAGCGTTTTCCACATGAAACTGGCGGGAGATACGCAGTATTTT. It specifies CSVFHMKLAGDTQYF.

There are a few counts of this clone. In the same sample, other DNA sequences code for this CDR3. The chain recombines TRBV2 with TRBJ2-7; D unresolved. Germline CDR1 is SNHLY and CDR2 is FYNNEI. The length of the CDR3 is 11 residues. Trimming took off 6 bases at V and 2 bases at J, with 5 bases between the two ends. The CDR3 sequence: CASSAPYEQYF. The CDR3 nucleotides are TGTGCCAGCAGCGCCCCCTACGAGCAGTACTTC.

The chain links TRBV5-1 to TRBJ1-1; 7 positions match TRBD1. The J segment lost 0 bases and the V segment lost 0 bases, leaving 11 bases of the junction unmatched. In germline, CDR1 is SGHRS, CDR2 YFSETQ. The CDR3 is made up of 18 amino acids. CDR3 coding DNA: TGCGCCAGCAGCTTGGCCGGAGGGGGCAAGGGGATGAACACTGAAGCTTTCTTT. Protein product: CASSLAGGGKGMNTEAFF.

In its sample, this clone was seen a few times. The V and J genes are TRBV28 and TRBJ2-7, with D hard to call. V was clipped by 6 bases and J by 0 bases, with 9 bases between them. The CDR3 contains 13 residues. Germline CDR1 is MDHEN and CDR2 is SYDVKM. The chain's CDR3 is CASRQPSSYEQYF. In nucleotides, the CDR3 is TGTGCCAGCAGGCAGCCCAGCTCCTACGAGCAGTACTTC. Variable domain in full (rest from reference TRBV28 and TRBJ2-7): DVKVTQSSRYLVKRTGEKVFLECVQDMDHENMFWYRQDPGLGLRLIYFSYDVKMKEKGDIPEGYSVSREKKERFSLILESASTNQTSMYLCASRQPSSYEQYFGPGTRLTVT.

This clone was seen a handful of times. The chain recombines TRBV10-2 with TRBJ1-1, with D unresolved. This CDR3 region has 10 residues. Trimming cost V 8 bases and J 4 bases, with 5 bases left between them. CDR1 and CDR2 from the germline V gene are WSHSY and SAAADI. The CDR3 DNA sequence: TGCGCCAGCCTCGGCACTGAAGCTTTCTTT. Encoded protein: CASLGTEAFF.